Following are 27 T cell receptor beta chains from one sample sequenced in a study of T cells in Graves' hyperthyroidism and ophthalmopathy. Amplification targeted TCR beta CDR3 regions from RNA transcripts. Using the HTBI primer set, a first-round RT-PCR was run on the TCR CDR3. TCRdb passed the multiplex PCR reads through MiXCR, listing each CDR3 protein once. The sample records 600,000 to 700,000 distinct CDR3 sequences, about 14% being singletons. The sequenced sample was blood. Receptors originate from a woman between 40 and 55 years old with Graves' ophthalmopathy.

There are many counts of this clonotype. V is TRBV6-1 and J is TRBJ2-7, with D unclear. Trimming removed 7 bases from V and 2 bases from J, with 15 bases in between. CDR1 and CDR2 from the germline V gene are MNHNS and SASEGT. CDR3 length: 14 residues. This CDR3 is CASTEIYAAYEQYF. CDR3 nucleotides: TGTGCCAGCACCGAAATTTACGCAGCCTACGAGCAGTACTTC.

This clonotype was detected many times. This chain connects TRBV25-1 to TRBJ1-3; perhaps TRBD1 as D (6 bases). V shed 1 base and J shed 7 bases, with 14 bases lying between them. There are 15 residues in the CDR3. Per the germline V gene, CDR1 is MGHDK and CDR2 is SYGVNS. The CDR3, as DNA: TGTGCCAGCAGTGAATGGTACAGGGATGGGAACACCATATATTTT. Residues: CASSEWYRDGNTIYF.

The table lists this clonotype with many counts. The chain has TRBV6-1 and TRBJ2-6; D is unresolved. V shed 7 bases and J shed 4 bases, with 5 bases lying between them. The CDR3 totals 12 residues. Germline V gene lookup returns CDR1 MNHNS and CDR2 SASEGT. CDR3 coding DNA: TGTGCCAGCACAGGCGGGGCCAACGTCCTGACTTTC. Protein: CASTGGANVLTF.

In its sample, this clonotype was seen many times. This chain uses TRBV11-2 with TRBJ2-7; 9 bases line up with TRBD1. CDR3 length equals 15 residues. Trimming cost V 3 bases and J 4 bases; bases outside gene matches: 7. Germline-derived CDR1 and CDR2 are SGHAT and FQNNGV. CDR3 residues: CASSLSRTGVYEQYF. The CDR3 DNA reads TGTGCCAGCAGCTTGAGCCGGACAGGGGTATACGAGCAGTACTTC.

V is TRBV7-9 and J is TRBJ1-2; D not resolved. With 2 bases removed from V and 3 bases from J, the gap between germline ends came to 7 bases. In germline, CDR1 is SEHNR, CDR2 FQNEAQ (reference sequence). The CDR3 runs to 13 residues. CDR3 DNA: TGTGCCAGCAGCTTACAACCACACTATGGCTACACCTTC. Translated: CASSLQPHYGYTF.

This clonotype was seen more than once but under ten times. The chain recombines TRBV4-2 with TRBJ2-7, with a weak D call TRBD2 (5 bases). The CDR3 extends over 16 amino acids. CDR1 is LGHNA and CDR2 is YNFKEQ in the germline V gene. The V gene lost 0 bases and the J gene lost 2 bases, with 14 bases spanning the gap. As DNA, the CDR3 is TGTGCCAGCAGCCAAGATGTCCAGAGGGCGCCCTACGAGCAGTACTTC. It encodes CASSQDVQRAPYEQYF.

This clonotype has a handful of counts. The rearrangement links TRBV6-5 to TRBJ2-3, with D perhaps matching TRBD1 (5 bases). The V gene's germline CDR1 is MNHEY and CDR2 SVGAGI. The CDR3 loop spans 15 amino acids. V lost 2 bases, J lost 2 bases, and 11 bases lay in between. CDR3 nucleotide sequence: TGTGCCAGCAGTTACGGGGCTCCGTTCACAGATACGCAGTATTTT. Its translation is CASSYGAPFTDTQYF.

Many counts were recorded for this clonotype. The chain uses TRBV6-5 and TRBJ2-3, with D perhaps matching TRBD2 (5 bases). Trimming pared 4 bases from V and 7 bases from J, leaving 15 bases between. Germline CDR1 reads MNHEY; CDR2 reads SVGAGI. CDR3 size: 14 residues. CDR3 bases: TGTGCCAGCAGTTTCCAGAGGAGGTCCTATACGCAGTATTTT. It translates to CASSFQRRSYTQYF.

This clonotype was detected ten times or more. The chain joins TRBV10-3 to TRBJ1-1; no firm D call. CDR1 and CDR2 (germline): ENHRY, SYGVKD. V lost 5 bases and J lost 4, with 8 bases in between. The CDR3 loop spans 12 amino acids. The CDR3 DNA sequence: TGTGCCATCAGTCTAGACGGCACTGAAGCTTTCTTT. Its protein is CAISLDGTEAFF.

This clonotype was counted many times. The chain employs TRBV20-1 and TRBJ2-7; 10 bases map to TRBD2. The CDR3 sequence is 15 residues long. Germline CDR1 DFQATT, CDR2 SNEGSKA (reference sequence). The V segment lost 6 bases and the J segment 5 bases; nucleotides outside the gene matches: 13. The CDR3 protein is CSALWRTSGTNEQYF. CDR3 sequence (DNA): TGCAGTGCGCTTTGGAGGACTAGCGGTACGAACGAGCAGTACTTC.

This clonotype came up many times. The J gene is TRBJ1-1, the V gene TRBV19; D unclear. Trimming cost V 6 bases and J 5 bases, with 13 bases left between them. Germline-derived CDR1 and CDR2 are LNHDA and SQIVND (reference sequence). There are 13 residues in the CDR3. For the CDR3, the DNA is TGTGCCAGTAGGGGTGCGGGGAGGACTGAAGCTTTCTTT. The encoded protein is CASRGAGRTEAFF.

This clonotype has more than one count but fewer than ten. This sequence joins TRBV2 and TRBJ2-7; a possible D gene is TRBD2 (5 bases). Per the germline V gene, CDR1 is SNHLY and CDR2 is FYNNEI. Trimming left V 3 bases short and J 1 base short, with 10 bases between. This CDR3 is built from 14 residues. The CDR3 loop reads CASSDVGGSYEQYF. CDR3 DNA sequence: TGTGCCAGCAGTGATGTTGGAGGATCCTACGAGCAGTACTTC. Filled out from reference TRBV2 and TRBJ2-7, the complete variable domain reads EPEVTQTPSHQVTQMGQEVILRCVPISNHLYFYWYRQILGQKVEFLVSFYNNEISEKSEIFDDQFSVERPDGSNFTLKIRSTKLEDSAMYFCASSDVGGSYEQYFGPGTRLTVT.

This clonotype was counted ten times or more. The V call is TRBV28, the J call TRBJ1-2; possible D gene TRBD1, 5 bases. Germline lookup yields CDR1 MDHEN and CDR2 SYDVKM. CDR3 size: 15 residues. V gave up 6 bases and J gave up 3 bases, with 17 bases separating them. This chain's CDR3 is CASSSPAGTDYGYTF. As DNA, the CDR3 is TGTGCCAGCAGCTCCCCCGCAGGGACCGACTATGGCTACACCTTC.

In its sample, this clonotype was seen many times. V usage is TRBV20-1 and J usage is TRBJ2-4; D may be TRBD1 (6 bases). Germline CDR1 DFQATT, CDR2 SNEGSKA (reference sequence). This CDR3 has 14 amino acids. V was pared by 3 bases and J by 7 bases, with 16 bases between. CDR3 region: CSASLVSGVNIQYF. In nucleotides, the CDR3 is TGCAGTGCTAGTCTGGTGTCAGGGGTCAACATTCAGTACTTC.

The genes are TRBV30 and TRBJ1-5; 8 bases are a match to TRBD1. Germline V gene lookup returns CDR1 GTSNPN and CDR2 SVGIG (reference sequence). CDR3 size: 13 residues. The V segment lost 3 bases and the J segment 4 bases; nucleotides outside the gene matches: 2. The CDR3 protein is CAWSQGANQPQHF. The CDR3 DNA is TGTGCCTGGAGCCAGGGGGCGAATCAGCCCCAGCATTTT.

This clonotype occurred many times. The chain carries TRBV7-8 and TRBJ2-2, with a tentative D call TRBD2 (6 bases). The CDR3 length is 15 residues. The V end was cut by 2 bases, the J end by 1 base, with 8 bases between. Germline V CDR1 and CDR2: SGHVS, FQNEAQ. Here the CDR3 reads CASSLLAKNTGELFF. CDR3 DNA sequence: TGTGCCAGCAGCTTACTAGCGAAGAACACCGGGGAGCTGTTTTTT.

CDR3 bases: TGTGCCAGTAGTTCAAACAGGGGGCAGGGCGAGCAGTACTTC. It is translated as CASSSNRGQGEQYF. The V and J genes are TRBV19 and TRBJ2-7; 9 bases line up with TRBD1. V was clipped by 5 bases and J by 6 bases; unmatched bases: 8. Per the germline V gene, CDR1 is LNHDA and CDR2 is SQIVND (reference sequence). This CDR3 is 14 amino acids long.

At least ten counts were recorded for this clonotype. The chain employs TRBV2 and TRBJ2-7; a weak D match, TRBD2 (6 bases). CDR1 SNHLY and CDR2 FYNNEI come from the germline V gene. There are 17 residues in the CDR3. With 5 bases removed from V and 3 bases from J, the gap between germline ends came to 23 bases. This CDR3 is CASSTNPGTFIIYEQYF. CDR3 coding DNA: TGTGCCAGCAGTACAAATCCCGGGACTTTCATAATCTACGAGCAGTACTTC.

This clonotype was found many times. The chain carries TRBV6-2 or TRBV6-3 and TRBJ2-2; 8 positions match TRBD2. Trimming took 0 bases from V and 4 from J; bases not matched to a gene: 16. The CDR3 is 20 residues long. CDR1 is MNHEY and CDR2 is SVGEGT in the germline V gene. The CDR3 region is CASSYSGAGVFRLGTGELFF. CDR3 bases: TGTGCCAGCAGTTACTCGGGAGCGGGAGTCTTCCGGTTAGGCACCGGGGAGCTGTTTTTT.

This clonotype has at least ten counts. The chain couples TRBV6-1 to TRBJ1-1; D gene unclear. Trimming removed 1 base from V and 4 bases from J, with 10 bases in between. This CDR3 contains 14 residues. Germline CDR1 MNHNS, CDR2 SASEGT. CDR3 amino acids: CASSEVELGTEAFF. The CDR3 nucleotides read TGTGCCAGCAGTGAAGTGGAGCTGGGCACTGAAGCTTTCTTT.

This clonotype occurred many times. CDR3 in amino acids: CASSLGPGVAYEQYF. The CDR3 DNA sequence: TGTGCCAGCAGCTTAGGTCCAGGGGTAGCCTACGAGCAGTACTTC. V gene TRBV7-2 combines with J gene TRBJ2-7; D possibly corresponds to TRBD1 (6 bases). The CDR3 has 15 residues. The germline gives CDR1 SGHTA, CDR2 FQGNSA. V lost 1 base, J lost 2 bases, and 12 bases lay in between.

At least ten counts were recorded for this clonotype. The DNA of the CDR3 is TGTGCCAGCAGCTTAGGTCGACTAGCGGGAGGGATACGTGGAGAGCAGTACTTC. It translates to CASSLGRLAGGIRGEQYF. The rearrangement links TRBV7-8 to TRBJ2-7, with 14 positions matching TRBD2. In germline, CDR1 is SGHVS, CDR2 FQNEAQ. There are 18 residues in the CDR3. V shed 1 base, J shed 7 bases, and the junction held 12 bases outside the gene matches.

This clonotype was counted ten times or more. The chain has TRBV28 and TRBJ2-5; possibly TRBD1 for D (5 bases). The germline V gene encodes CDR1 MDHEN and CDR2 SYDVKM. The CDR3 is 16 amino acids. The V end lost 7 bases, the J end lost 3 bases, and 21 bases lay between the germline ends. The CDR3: CASNGGAHPNKETQYF. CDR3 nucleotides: TGTGCCAGCAATGGTGGGGCCCACCCAAATAAAGAGACCCAGTACTTC.

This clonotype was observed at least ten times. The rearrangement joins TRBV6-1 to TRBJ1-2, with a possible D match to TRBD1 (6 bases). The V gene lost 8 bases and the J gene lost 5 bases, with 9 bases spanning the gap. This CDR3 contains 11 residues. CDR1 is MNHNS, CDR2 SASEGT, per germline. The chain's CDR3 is CASRTEYGYTF. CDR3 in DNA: TGTGCCAGCCGGACAGAATATGGCTACACCTTC.

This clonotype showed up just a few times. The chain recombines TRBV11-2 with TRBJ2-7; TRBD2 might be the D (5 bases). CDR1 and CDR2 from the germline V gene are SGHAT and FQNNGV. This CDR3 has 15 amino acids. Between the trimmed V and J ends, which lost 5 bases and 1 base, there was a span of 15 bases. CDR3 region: CASSRSSGLSYEQYF. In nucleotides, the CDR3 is TGTGCCAGCAGCCGATCCAGCGGATTATCCTACGAGCAGTACTTC.

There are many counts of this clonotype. This chain's CDR3 is CASSYRPNTEAFF. The CDR3 DNA is TGTGCCAGCAGTTACCGGCCGAACACTGAAGCTTTCTTT. This chain links TRBV6-5 with TRBJ1-1; D gene ambiguous. Trimming cost V 2 bases and J 1 base, with 5 bases left between them. This CDR3 contains 13 residues. The germline V gene has CDR1 MNHEY and CDR2 SVGAGI.

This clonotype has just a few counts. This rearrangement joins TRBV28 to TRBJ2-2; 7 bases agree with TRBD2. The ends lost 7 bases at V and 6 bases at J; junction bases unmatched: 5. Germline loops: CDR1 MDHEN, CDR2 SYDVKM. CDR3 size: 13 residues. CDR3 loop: CASMGGEPGELFF. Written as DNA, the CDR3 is TGTGCCAGCATGGGGGGGGAGCCCGGGGAGCTGTTTTTT.